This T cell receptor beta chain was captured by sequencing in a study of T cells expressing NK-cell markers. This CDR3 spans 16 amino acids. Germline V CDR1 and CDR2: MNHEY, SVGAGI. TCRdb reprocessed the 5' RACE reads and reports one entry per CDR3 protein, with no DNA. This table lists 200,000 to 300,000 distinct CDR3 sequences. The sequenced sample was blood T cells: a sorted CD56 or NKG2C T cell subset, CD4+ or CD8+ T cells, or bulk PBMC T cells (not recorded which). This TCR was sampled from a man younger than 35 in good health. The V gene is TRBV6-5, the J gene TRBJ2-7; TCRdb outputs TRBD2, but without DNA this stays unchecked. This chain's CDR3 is CASSYSRMGGGNEQYF.